This is a list of T cell receptor beta chains from one sample in a study of human CD8 memory T cell subsets. With the 5' RACE reads reprocessed, TCRdb shows one record per CDR3 protein and no DNA. The table for this sample gives roughly 10,000 distinct CDR3 sequences. The material sequenced was CD8+ T cells from PBMCs. These TCRs come from a human donor in good health. CDR3s include the opening cysteine and the closing phenylalanine or tryptophan. The listing skips clone size in some rows; elsewhere it reads once, few, many or a size class.

J gene | V gene | clone size | CDR3 protein
TRBJ2-7 | TRBV14 | NA | CASSQGDRGRDYEQYF
TRBJ2-7 | TRBV5-1 | NA | CASSLAPGIYEQYF
TRBJ2-2 | TRBV5-6 | large | CASGTGSRTGELFF
TRBJ1-2 | TRBV7-9 | medium-sized | CASSVGNYGYTF
TRBJ2-2 | TRBV7-8 | NA | CASSLAGILSDTGELFF
TRBJ2-2 | TRBV28 | NA | CASTPSWGGGTGELFF
TRBJ1-1 | TRBV14 | NA | CASSQDRRQSMNTEAFF
TRBJ2-1 | TRBV4-1 | NA | CASSHAGSGYNEQFF
TRBJ2-1 | TRBV7-9 | NA | CASSPLAGANNEQFF
TRBJ2-7 | TRBV9 | NA | CASSPSSGQSSYEQYF
TRBJ1-2 | TRBV15 | NA | CATSRDRTGGFNYGYTF
TRBJ2-3 | TRBV4-1 | NA | CASSHDYSLYTDTQYF
TRBJ2-7 | TRBV29-1 | medium-sized | CSVAPGSDYEQYF
TRBJ1-6 | TRBV29-1 | medium-sized | CSVVQGVPKNSPLHF
TRBJ2-7 | TRBV6-1 | NA | CASRPGEHEQYF
TRBJ2-3 | TRBV6-1 | NA | CASSEAPVRGGRDTQYF
TRBJ2-5 | TRBV9 | NA | CASSPGGYQETQYF
TRBJ1-4 | TRBV29-1 | NA | CSVLSLGFEANEKLFF
TRBJ2-7 | TRBV2 | NA | CASRQGVYEQYF
TRBJ2-3 | TRBV12-3/TRBV12-4 | NA | CASRGTRREAGDTQYF
TRBJ1-5 | TRBV28 | NA | CASRGGDSSNQPQHF
TRBJ2-2 | TRBV19 | NA | CASSGFQPPYTGELFF
TRBJ2-3 | TRBV4-1 | NA | CASSQGGIDTQYF
TRBJ2-1 | TRBV7-6 | NA | CASSLGGGAYNEQFF
TRBJ2-7 | TRBV28 | NA | CASSLVAGVGLSSYEQYF